The clone carrying this TCR beta chain was observed a handful of times. The antigen remains unidentified. The data are from a study of vaccination effects on CD4 cells after COVID-19. Study-level points and caveats: Healthy vaccinees' vaccine-induced clones included only 1 of 255 cross-reacting with common cold coronaviruses. Among infection- and vaccine-induced clones, marked clonal contraction occurred late after vaccination.

Profiled with immunoSEQ multiplex PCR; TCRdb holds only in-frame clones, not every one. The table has roughly 20,000 clones, approximately 70% seen once. This CDR3 is 15 amino acids long. The germline V gene encodes CDR1 SGHRS and CDR2 YFSETQ. J lost 5 bases, V lost 4 bases, and 7 bases had no gene match. Peptide-pool stimulation followed by sequencing identified expanded antigen-specific CD4+ clonotypes in the ViraFEST assay. When around nine days of culture had elapsed, CD4+ T cells were isolated. Cultures had half their medium replaced with IL-2 medium on days 3 and 7. The clonotype originates from a human donor who received a COVID-19 vaccine. The material sequenced was CD4+ T cells from PBMCs cultured with HCoV-229E spike peptides, taken before COVID-19 vaccination. J is TRBJ2-1 and V is TRBV5-1; 9 bases fit TRBD1. The CDR3 loop reads CASSIGTGQNNEQFF. CDR3 DNA sequence: TGCGCCAGCAGCATTGGGACAGGGCAGAACAATGAGCAGTTCTTC.